This is a list of T cell receptor beta chains from one sample in a study of blood T cell repertoires in COVID-19. The protocol was immunoSEQ multiplex PCR, while the TCRdb copy is restricted to in-frame clones and leaves out a portion. The table lists more than 60,000 clones, about four fifths of them singletons. Sequenced input: peripheral blood. Receptors originate from a man aged 55 to 70 with acute or convalescent COVID-19. Each CDR3 is given with its conserved first and last residue. The D gene is left open where the match is weak. Size is omitted from some rows. Given values are once, few, many or a class for expanded clones.

length | D | size | J | V | CDR3 | DNA
13 | . | . | TRBJ1-1 | TRBV6-6 | CATAFEFNTEAFF | TGTGCCACCGCTTTTGAGTTTAACACTGAAGCTTTCTTT
16 | TRBD2 | once | TRBJ2-7 | TRBV27 | CASSWAPAGGLGEQYF | TGTGCCAGCAGTTGGGCCCCGGCGGGGGGCTTGGGGGAGCAGTACTTC
17 | TRBD2 | . | TRBJ2-2 | TRBV24-1 | CATSARTSGRRAGELFF | TGTGCCACCAGTGCCCGGACTAGCGGGAGAAGGGCCGGGGAGCTGTTTTTT
14 | TRBD1 | . | TRBJ2-7 | TRBV19 | CASAAPGQGREQYF | TGTGCCAGCGCTGCCCCGGGACAGGGAAGGGAGCAGTACTTC
13 | . | . | TRBJ2-7 | TRBV12-3/TRBV12-4 | CASSPLFYYEQYF | TGTGCCAGCAGTCCCCTATTTTACTACGAGCAGTACTTC
12 | . | . | TRBJ2-7 | TRBV28 | CASSLMGAEQYF | TGTGCCAGCAGTCTAATGGGGGCCGAGCAGTACTTC
13 | TRBD1 | . | TRBJ2-1 | TRBV19 | CASSIQRTGDKFF | TGTGCCAGTAGTATCCAACGGACAGGGGATAAGTTCTTC
15 | TRBD2 | . | TRBJ2-1 | TRBV5-4 | CASSLTTSGYNEQFF | TGTGCCAGCAGCTTGACCACTAGCGGTTACAATGAGCAGTTCTTC
13 | . | . | TRBJ1-2 | TRBV2 | CASSAGAGYGYTF | TGTGCCAGCAGCGCGGGGGCAGGCTATGGCTACACCTTC
14 | TRBD1 | . | TRBJ1-2 | TRBV7-2 | CASSLAGTDYGYTF | TGTGCCAGCAGCTTAGCTGGGACAGACTATGGCTACACCTTC
15 | . | . | TRBJ2-3 | TRBV7-9 | CASSSPWRKTDTQYF | TGTGCCAGCAGCTCCCCGTGGAGGAAAACAGATACGCAGTATTTT
15 | TRBD1 | . | TRBJ2-2 | TRBV19 | CASEGGRRFAGELFF | TGTGCCAGTGAAGGGGGCAGGAGATTCGCCGGGGAGCTGTTTTTT
15 | TRBD2 | . | TRBJ2-3 | TRBV7-2 | CASSPSGGATHTQYF | TGTGCCAGCAGCCCCAGCGGGGGGGCGACTCATACGCAGTATTTT
14 | . | . | TRBJ1-1 | TRBV4-3 | CASSLRVERTEAFF | TGCGCCAGCAGCCTCCGAGTAGAGAGGACTGAAGCTTTCTTT